The rows below give T cell receptor beta chains drawn from one sample of a study of shared clonotypes between healthy human individuals. The protocol was immunoSEQ multiplex PCR, while the TCRdb copy is restricted to in-frame clones and leaves out a portion. Seen here are 1.5 million to 2.5 million clones, roughly 94% observed once, and the top ten hold around 1.2%. The sample comprised naive CD8+ T cells sorted from blood. All receptors derive from a man younger than 30 in good health. The conserved cysteine and the conserved F or W are not part of the CDR3 here.

j_call	v_call	cdr3_length	cdr3_aa
TRBJ2-5	TRBV13	12	ASSLGLAVTGQY
TRBJ2-5	TRBV27	13	ASSPRSRLQETQY
TRBJ2-3	TRBV11-2	14	ASSLAPGPLTDTQY
TRBJ2-7	TRBV11-2	13	ASSRLGTGTVEQY
TRBJ2-2	TRBV7-8	15	ASSLAETSGRLGELF
TRBJ2-2	TRBV4-1	11	ASSQGLTGELF
TRBJ1-2	TRBV28	14	ASSSLGQGLEYGYT
TRBJ1-4	TRBV4-3	15	ASSQDRIIVEGEKLF
TRBJ2-7	TRBV9	12	ASSVGVRGYEQY
TRBJ1-5	TRBV11-2	13	ASSLEGQGNQPQH
TRBJ2-5	TRBV6-5	8	ASGVGTQY
TRBJ1-1	TRBV9	13	ASSLTGDGGTEAF
TRBJ2-1	TRBV9	13	ASSVGTGGRNEQF
TRBJ2-2	TRBV6-5	12	ASSPIGGTGELF
TRBJ1-1	TRBV19	13	ASSHDREWPTEAF
TRBJ1-5	TRBV2	13	ASSPFDRYNQPQH
TRBJ2-7	TRBV7-2	11	ASSSGSTYEQY
TRBJ2-7	TRBV27	11	ASSSLKGSEQY
TRBJ2-5	TRBV5-4	11	ASSFLYQETQY
TRBJ2-7	TRBV4-1	13	ASSQVTSGGYEQY
TRBJ1-4	TRBV28	12	ASSLFTTNEKLF
TRBJ2-7	TRBV7-6	11	ASAVAGAYEQY
TRBJ2-7	TRBV19	11	ASSIEFTYEQY
TRBJ2-5	TRBV19	13	ASSLGGSTQETQY
TRBJ1-1	TRBV2	11	ASAFGSNTEAF